This T cell receptor (beta chain) emerged from a study of tumor-infiltrating lymphocytes in oesophageal squamous cell carcinoma. TCRdb analysed the PCR reads with MiXCR anew, one entry per CDR3 protein. The data show 15,000 to 20,000 distinct CDR3 sequences, 35% to 55% seen once. There are 17 residues in the CDR3. CDR1 is MNHNS, CDR2 SASEGT, per germline. V was pared by 2 bases and J by 3 bases, with 16 bases between. Sequenced input: blood. The TCR comes from a female donor with esophageal squamous cell carcinoma. The gene calls are TRBV6-1 and TRBJ2-2; D may be TRBD2 (5 bases). CDR3: CASSELPSRADTGELFF. DNA for the CDR3: TGTGCCAGCAGTGAACTCCCTAGCAGAGCCGACACCGGGGAGCTGTTTTTT.